This T cell receptor (beta chain) emerged from a study of blood T cell repertoires in COVID-19 (TCRdb year 2020). Concerning the study at large: Collaborator samples came from the United States, Italy and Spain and covered acute and convalescent phases of COVID-19. A de-identified subject ID, COVID-19 status, age in years and sex were almost always included in the sample metadata. The prospective study material was composed of cDNA or gDNA derived from T cells, B-cell-depleted T cells, or PBMCs. The samples were drawn from the first 160 participants of the ongoing ImmuneRACE study and from 950 to 1,500 subjects provided by 6 global collaborators. Subjects who had been exposed to COVID-19, were actively infected with it, or had recovered from it provided the deeply sampled blood TCRbeta repertoires that made up the dataset. The repertoires were made available in a free public database intended to serve as a resource for research on the immune response to SARS-CoV-2. HLA class I and class II types, where available, came from metadata supplied by the sample provider rather than from assay-based typing. Findings and caveats that apply to the study as a whole: Clinical and demographic metadata were provided uncurated, with the amount varying by source and participant.

The germline V gene (reference sequence) yields SEHNR for CDR1 and FQNEAQ for CDR2. The CDR3, from cysteine to phenylalanine, totals 14 residues. CDR3 DNA only is kept here, 42 bases in frame from base 1. V is trimmed back by 4 bases and J by 7 bases, and the junction contains 6 bases that no gene match accounts for. Participants in the prospective study were enrolled through a virtual design, were aged roughly 18 to 90 years, and lived in approximately 24 United States geographic areas. To assign participants to cohorts, the prospective study relied on clinical history that participants themselves reported in a screening survey and a study questionnaire. Recovered participants in ImmuneRACE Cohort 3 were defined by two consecutive negative NP/OP PCR tests, clearance by a healthcare professional, or resolution of symptoms. In the prospective study, mobile phlebotomists collected whole blood, serum and a nasopharyngeal or oropharyngeal swab from each participant. Participants in the prospective study had the option to provide additional blood draws and questionnaires over an approximately 2-month period. Before DNA extraction, blood samples from the prospective study were shipped at room temperature or frozen.

TCRbeta CDR3 regions were amplified from genomic DNA using the immunoSEQ Assay, a bias-controlled multiplex PCR. Per the authors' processing: Nucleated cell counts per sample were estimated from amplification of reference gene primers within the assay. To quantify the absolute abundance of each unique TCRbeta CDR3 rearrangement, sequence reads were collapsed and filtered. For each sample, productive Simpson clonality was calculated as the square root of Simpson's diversity index across productive rearrangements. This is the immuneACCESS table as TCRdb keeps it, with only in-frame sequences that have V and J called. A part of the clones is gone; compared with another copy, unresolved V genes explain less than half, and the rest is unexplained. V, J and clone size derive from that table, while D and trimming were established from the DNA sequence. The table for this sample lists over 150,000 clones; over 75% of them were counted only once. The ten largest make up 7% to 7.5% of the sample.

As concerns this clone: The antigen it binds to is not known. Base quality data are lacking; no much larger clone is found one base away.

The specimen sequenced was PBMCs or T cells enriched from blood (not recorded which). The receptor was derived from a woman aged 45-60 years who had recovered from COVID-19. The chain is encoded by TRBV7-9 joined to TRBJ2-7, with 11 bases aligning to TRBD1. For the CDR3, the sequence is CASSYGQGAREQYF. The DNA is TGTGCCAGCAGCTACGGACAGGGGGCGCGGGAGCAGTACTTC.